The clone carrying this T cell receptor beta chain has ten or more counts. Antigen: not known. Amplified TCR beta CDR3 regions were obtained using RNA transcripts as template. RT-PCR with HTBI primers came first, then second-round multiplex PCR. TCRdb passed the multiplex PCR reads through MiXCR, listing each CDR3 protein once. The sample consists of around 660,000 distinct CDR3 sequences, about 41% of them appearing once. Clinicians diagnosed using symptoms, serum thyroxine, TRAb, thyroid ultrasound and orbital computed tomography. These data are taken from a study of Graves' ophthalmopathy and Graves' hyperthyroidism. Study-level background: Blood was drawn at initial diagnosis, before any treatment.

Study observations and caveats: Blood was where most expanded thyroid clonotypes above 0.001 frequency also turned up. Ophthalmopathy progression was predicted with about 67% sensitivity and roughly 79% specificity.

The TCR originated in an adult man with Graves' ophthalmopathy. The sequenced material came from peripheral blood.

DNA of the CDR3: TGTGCCAGCAGCCCCACAGGTTTGCTCTCCTACGAGCAGTACTTC. Protein sequence: CASSPTGLLSYEQYF. The V and J genes are TRBV25-1 and TRBJ2-7; tentative D call: TRBD1 (5 bases). The V end lost 6 bases, the J end lost 0 bases, and 15 bases lay between the germline ends. This CDR3 is built from 15 residues. Germline V gene sequence: CDR1 MGHDK, CDR2 SYGVNS.